This TCR beta chain was identified during a study of shared clonotypes between healthy human individuals. General study results and limits: Compared with clonotypes that all four donors shared, non-shared clonotypes had lower generation probabilities.

Points on this clone: Its specificity is not known.

Each sorted subset replicate got 200 ng genomic DNA, roughly 33,000 genomes. In the original processing: Junction-only immunoSEQ data arrived without quality scores, meaning filtering differed. Only in-frame clones appear in the TCRdb table, and some are missing; sequencing was by immunoSEQ multiplex PCR. That table supplies the V and J calls and clone size; D and trimming were determined from the DNA. Of more than 2 million clones listed, 80% to 95% are singletons. The naive CD8 subset, CD45RO-negative cells positively selected for CCR7, excluded terminally differentiated effector memory CD45RA+ cells. Germline V gives CDR1 SGHVS, CDR2 FQNEAQ. Germline trimming cut 4 bases from V and 5 bases from J; bases unmatched to any gene: 2. The CDR3 is made up of 14 amino acids.

The TCR was taken from a man younger than 30 in good health. Some clones in this sample may be carry-over from other donors' samples. The sample was naive CD8+ T cells from PBMCs. The J gene is TRBJ2-3, the V gene TRBV7-8, with TRBD2 matching 11 bases. CDR3: CASSSGLAGDTQYF. The CDR3 DNA reads as TGTGCCAGCAGCTCCGGACTAGCGGGAGATACGCAGTATTTT.